This TCR beta chain was documented in a study of cytomegalovirus exposure and HLA in healthy donors. 60 Vbeta and 13 Jbeta primers were used in PCR. The method was immunoSEQ multiplex PCR; TCRdb's version includes in-frame clones alone and lacks a portion of them. The sample yields about 81,000 clones, 77% seen once. Study-wide findings and caveats: A highly shared variant cluster was judged a likely technical artifact.

Comment on this clone: What it binds is not known.

The sequence was collected from a man between 45 and 60 years old in good health and CMV-seropositive. Sequenced input: PBMCs.

CDR3 residues: CASSVENRGNSPLHF. The CDR3 coding sequence is TGTGCCAGCAGCGTAGAAAACAGGGGTAATTCACCCCTCCACTTT. The gene calls are TRBV9 and TRBJ1-6; 7 bases are shared with TRBD1. Trimming cost V 0 bases and J 6 bases; bases outside gene matches: 3. CDR1 is SGDLS and CDR2 is YYNGEE in the germline V gene. This CDR3 has 15 residues.